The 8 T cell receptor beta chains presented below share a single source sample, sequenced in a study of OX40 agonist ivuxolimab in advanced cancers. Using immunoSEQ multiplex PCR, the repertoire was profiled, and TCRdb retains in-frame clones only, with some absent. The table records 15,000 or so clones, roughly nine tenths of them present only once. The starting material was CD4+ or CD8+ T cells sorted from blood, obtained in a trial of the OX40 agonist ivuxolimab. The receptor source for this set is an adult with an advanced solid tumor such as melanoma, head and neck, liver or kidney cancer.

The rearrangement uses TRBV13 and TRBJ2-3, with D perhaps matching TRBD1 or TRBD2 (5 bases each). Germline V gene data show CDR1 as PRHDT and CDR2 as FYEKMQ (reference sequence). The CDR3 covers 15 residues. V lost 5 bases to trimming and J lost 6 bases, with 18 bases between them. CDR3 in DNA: TGTGCCAGCAGCCCAGACACCGGGGCAGGGGATACGCAGTATTTT. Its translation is CASSPDTGAGDTQYF.

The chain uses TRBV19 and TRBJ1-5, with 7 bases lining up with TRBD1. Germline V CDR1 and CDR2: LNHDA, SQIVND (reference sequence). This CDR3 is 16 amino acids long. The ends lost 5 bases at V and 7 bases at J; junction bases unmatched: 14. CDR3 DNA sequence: TGTGCCAGTAGTGCATTAAAAGGGGGCTCGGGGCAGCCCCAGCATTTT. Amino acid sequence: CASSALKGGSGQPQHF.

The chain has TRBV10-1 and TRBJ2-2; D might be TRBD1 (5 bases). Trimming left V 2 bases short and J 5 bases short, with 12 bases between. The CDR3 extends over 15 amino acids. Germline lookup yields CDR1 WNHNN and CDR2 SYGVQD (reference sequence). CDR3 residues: CASSEGRAGTGELFF. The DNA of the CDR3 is TGCGCCAGCAGTGAGGGCAGGGCTGGGACCGGGGAGCTGTTTTTT.

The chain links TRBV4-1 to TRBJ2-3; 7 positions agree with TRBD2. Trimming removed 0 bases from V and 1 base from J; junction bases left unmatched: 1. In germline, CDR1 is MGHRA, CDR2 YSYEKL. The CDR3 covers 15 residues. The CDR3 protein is CASSQDLAGTDTQYF. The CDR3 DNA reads TGCGCCAGCAGCCAAGATCTAGCGGGCACAGATACGCAGTATTTT.

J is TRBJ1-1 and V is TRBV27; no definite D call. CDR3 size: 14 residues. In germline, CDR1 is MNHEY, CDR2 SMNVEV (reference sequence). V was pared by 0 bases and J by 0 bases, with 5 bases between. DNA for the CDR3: TGTGCCAGCAGTTTATCAATGATGAACACTGAAGCTTTCTTT. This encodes CASSLSMMNTEAFF.

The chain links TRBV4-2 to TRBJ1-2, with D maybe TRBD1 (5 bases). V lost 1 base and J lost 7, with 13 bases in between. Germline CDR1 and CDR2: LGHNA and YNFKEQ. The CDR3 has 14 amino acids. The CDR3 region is CASSQAIQALGYTF. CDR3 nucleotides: TGTGCCAGCAGCCAAGCAATACAGGCCCTTGGCTACACCTTC.

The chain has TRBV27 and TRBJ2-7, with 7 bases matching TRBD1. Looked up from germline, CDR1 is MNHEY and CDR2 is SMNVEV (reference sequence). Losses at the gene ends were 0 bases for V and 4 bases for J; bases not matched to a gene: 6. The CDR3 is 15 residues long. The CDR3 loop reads CASSLSLGQVYEQYF. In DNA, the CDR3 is TGTGCCAGCAGTTTATCCCTCGGACAGGTTTACGAGCAGTACTTC.

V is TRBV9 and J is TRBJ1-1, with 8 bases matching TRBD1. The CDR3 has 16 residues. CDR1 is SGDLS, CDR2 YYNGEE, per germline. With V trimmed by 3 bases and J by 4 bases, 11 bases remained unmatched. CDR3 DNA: TGTGCCAGCAGCGAGGGACAGGTTGGGGAGGGCACTGAAGCTTTCTTT. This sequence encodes CASSEGQVGEGTEAFF.